The clone carrying this TCR beta chain has at least ten counts. TCRdb re-analysed the 5' RACE reads in MiXCR, keeping a single row per CDR3 protein. The data hold under 500,000 distinct CDR3 sequences, with about 17% observed a single time. The sample belongs to a study of T cells after yellow fever vaccination. The J segment lost 4 bases and the V segment lost 6 bases, leaving 5 bases of the junction unmatched. The CDR3 length is 13 residues. Specimen: PBMCs, collected before the yellow fever booster vaccination. The gene calls are TRBV12-3 or TRBV12-4 and TRBJ1-1, with 7 bases aligning to TRBD1. The receptor comes from a man in his late teens or twenties who received the YFV17D yellow fever vaccine. The CDR3 is CASRRGLSTEAFF. The CDR3 coding sequence is TGTGCCAGCAGAAGGGGGCTGAGCACTGAAGCTTTCTTT.